The T cell receptor beta chain described here comes from a study of early T cells in non-severe SARS-CoV-2 infection. Study details: The authors sequenced bulk RNA from unsorted whole blood, leaving chains unpaired.

TCRdb fed the 5' RACE reads into MiXCR, producing one record per CDR3 protein. In the table there are 70,000 to 95,000 distinct CDR3 sequences, 14% to 15% of which are singletons. Germline loops: CDR1 MNHEY, CDR2 SMNVEV (reference sequence). This CDR3 spans 12 amino acids. Trimming removed 4 bases from V and 10 bases from J, with 11 bases in between. The TCR sequence derives from an adult who was a healthcare worker with PCR-confirmed SARS-CoV-2 infection or an uninfected control (not recorded which). Sequenced sample: whole blood. The rearrangement links TRBV27 to TRBJ2-1, with no clear D. CDR3 in amino acids: CASSSTIGEQFF. CDR3 sequence (DNA): TGTGCCAGCAGTTCGACAATTGGGGAGCAGTTCTTC.